This T cell receptor beta chain originates from a study of CD8+CD57+ T cells in acquired aplastic anemia. Profiling that covered TCR beta VDJ and CDR3 relied on genomic DNA as its template. TCRdb processed the reads anew with MiXCR; each CDR3 protein has one entry. This table holds 300,000 or so distinct CDR3 sequences, roughly half found once. Looked up from germline, CDR1 is SEHNR and CDR2 is FQNEAQ (reference sequence). CDR3 size: 15 residues. The chain combines TRBV7-9 with TRBJ2-5; TRBD1 matches 9 bases. TRBJ2-1 explains the end of the DNA better; the J call may be wrong. This receptor was identified in a human donor with severe aplastic anemia or a healthy control (not recorded which). The sequenced sample consisted of sorted CD4+, CD8+, or CD8+CD57+ T cells (not recorded which) from PBMCs. As DNA, the CDR3 is TGTGCCAGCAGCAACCGGGACAGGGCCCTTTTTGAGCAGTTCTTC. This codes for CASSNRDRALFEQFF.